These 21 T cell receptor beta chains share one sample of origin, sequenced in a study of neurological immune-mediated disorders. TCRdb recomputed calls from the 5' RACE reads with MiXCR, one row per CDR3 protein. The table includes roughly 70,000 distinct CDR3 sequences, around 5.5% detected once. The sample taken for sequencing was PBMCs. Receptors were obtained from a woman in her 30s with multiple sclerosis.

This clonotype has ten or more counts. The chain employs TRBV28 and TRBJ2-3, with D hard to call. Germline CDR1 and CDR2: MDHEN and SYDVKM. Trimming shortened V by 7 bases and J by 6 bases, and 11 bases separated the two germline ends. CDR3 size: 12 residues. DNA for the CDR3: TGTGCCAGCAAGTCGGGTTCGGATACGCAGTATTTT. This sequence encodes CASKSGSDTQYF.

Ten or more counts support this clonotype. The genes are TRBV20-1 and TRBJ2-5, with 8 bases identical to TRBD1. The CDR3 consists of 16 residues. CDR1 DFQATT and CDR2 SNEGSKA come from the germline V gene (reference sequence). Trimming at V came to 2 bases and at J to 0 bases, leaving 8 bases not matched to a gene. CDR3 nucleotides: TGCAGTGCTAGAATCTTAGGGACAGGTGACCAAGAGACCCAGTACTTC. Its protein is CSARILGTGDQETQYF.

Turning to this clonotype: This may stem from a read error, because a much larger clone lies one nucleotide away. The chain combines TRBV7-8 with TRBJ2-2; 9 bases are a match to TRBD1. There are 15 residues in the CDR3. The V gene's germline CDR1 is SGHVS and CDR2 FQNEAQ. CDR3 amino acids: CTSTITGGNTGELFF. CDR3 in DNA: TGTACCAGCACTATTACAGGGGGCAACACCGGGGAGCTGTTTTTT.

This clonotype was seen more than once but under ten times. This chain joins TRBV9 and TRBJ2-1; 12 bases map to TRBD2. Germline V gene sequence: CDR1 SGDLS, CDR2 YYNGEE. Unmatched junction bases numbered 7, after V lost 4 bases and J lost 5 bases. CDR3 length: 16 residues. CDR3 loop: CASSPQTSGGNNEQFF. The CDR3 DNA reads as TGTGCCAGCAGCCCACAGACTAGCGGGGGAAACAATGAGCAGTTCTTC. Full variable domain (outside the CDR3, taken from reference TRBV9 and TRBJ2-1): DSGVTQTPKHLITATGQRVTLRCSPRSGDLSVYWYQQSLDQGLQFLIQYYNGEERAKGNILERFSAQQFPDLHSELNLSSLELGDSALYFCASSPQTSGGNNEQFFGPGTRLTVL.

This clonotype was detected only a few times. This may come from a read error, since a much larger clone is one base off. Here the CDR3 DNA reads TGCAGTGCTAGAGATAGGGACAGGAGTGTCCACGAGCAGTACTTC. Its translation is CSARDRDRSVHEQYF. The V and J genes are TRBV20-1 and TRBJ2-7; the match to TRBD1 covers 8 bases. The CDR3 contains 15 residues. V lost 0 bases, J lost 5 bases, and 9 bases stayed unmatched. CDR1 is DFQATT, CDR2 SNEGSKA, per germline (reference sequence).

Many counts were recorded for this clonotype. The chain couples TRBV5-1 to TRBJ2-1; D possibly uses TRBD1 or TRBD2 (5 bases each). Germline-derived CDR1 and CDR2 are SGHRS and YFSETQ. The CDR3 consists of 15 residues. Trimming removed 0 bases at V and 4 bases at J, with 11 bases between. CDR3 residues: CASSLGGRTYNEQFF. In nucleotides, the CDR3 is TGCGCCAGCAGCTTGGGGGGACGTACTTACAATGAGCAGTTCTTC.

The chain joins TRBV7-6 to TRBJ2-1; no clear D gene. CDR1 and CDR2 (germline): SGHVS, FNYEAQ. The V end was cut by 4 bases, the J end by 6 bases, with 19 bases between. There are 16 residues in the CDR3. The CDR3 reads CASSSNRLLRSNEQFF. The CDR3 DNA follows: TGTGCCAGCAGCTCCAATAGGCTACTACGAAGCAATGAGCAGTTCTTC.

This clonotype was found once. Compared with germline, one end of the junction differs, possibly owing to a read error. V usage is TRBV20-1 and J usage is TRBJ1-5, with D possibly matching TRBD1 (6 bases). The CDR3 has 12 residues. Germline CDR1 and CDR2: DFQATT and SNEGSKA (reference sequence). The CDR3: CSALGGNQPQNF. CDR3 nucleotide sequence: TGCAGTGCGCTGGGGGGCAATCAGCCCCAGAATTTT.

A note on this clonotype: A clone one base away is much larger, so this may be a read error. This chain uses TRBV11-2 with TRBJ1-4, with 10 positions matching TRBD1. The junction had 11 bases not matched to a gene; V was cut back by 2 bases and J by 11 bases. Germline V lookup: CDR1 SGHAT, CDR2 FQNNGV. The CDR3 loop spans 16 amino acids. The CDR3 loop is CASSLQTGQGEDKLFF. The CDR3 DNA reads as TGTGCCAGCAGCTTACAAACCGGACAGGGGGAAGACAAACTGTTTTTT.

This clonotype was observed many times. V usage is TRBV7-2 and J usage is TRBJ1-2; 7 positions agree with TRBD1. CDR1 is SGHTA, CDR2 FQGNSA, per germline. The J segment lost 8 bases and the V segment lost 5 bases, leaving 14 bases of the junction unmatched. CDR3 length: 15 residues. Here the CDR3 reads CASSVQGQSLWGYTF. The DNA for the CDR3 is TGTGCCAGCAGCGTTCAGGGACAGTCCTTGTGGGGCTACACCTTC. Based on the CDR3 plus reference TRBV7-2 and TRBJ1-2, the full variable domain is GAGVSQSPSNKVTEKGKDVELRCDPISGHTALYWYRQSLGQGLEFLIYFQGNSAPDKSGLPSDRFSAERTGGSVSTLTIQRTQQEDSAVYLCASSVQGQSLWGYTFGSGTRLTVV.

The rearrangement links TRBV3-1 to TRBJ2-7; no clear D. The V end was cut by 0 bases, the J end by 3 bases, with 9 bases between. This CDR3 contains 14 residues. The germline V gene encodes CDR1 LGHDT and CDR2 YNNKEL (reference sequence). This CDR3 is CASSQDYSDYEQYF. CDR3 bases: TGTGCCAGCAGCCAAGATTATTCGGACTACGAGCAGTACTTC.

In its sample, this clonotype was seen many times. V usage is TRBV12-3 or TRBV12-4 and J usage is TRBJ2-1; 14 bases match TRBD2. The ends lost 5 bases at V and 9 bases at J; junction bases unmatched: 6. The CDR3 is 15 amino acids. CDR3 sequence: CASSEGLAGVSEQFF. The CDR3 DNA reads TGTGCCAGCAGTGAGGGACTAGCGGGGGTTAGTGAGCAGTTCTTC.

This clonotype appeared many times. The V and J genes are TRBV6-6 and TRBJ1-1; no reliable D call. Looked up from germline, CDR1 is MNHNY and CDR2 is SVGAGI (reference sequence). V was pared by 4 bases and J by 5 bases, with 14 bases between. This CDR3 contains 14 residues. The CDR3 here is CASSSSPRGTEAFF. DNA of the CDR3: TGTGCCAGCAGTTCCAGTCCTCGAGGTACTGAAGCTTTCTTT.

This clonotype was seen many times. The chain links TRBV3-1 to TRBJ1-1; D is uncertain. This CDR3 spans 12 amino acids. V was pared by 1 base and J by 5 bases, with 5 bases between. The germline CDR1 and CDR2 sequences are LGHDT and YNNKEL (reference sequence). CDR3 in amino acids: CASSQGNTEAFF. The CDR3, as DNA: TGTGCCAGCAGCCAAGGGAATACTGAAGCTTTCTTT.

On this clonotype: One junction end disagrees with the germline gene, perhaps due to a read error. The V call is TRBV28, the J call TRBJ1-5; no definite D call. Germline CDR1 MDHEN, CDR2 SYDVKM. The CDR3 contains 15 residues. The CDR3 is CASKVGGSSNQPQNF. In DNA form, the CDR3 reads TGTGCCAGCAAGGTGGGTGGTTCTAGCAATCAGCCCCAGAATTTT.

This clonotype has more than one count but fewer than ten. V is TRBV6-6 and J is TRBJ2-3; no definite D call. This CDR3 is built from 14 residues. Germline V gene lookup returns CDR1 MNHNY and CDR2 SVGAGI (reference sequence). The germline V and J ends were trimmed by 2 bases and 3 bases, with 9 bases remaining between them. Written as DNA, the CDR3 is TGTGCCAGCAGTTACGCCGGTAGAACAGATACGCAGTATTTT. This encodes CASSYAGRTDTQYF.

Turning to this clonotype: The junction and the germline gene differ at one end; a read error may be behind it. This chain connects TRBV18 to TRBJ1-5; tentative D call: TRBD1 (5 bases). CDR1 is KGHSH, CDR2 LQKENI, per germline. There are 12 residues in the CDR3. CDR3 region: CASSPPGGTQNF. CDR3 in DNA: TGTGCCAGCTCACCCCCTGGAGGGACCCAGAATTTT.

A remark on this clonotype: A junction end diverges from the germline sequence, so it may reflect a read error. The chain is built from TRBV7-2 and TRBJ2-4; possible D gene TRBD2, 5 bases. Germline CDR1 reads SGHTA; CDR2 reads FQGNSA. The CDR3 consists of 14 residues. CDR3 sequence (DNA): TGTGTCAGCAGCCAGAGGACCTTCGGGGACATTCAGTACTTC. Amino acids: CVSSQRTFGDIQYF. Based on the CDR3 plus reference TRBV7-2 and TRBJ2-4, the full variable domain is GAGVSQSPSNKVTEKGKDVELRCDPISGHTALYWYRQSLGQGLEFLIYFQGNSAPDKSGLPSDRFSAERTGGSVSTLTIQRTQQEDSAVYLCVSSQRTFGDIQYFGAGTRLSVL.

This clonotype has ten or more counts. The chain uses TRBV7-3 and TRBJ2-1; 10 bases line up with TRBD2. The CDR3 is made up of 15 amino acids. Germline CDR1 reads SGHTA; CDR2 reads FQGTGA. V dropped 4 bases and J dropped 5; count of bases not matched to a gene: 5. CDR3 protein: CASSSTSGVDNEQFF. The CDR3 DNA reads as TGTGCCAGCAGCTCCACTAGCGGGGTTGACAATGAGCAGTTCTTC.

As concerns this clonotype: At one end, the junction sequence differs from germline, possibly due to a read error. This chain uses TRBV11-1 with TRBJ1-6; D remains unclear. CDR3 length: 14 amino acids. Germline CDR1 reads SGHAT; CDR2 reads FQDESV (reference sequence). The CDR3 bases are TGTGCCAGCAGCTTTCGAGGGAATAATTCACCCCTCAACTTT. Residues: CASSFRGNNSPLNF.

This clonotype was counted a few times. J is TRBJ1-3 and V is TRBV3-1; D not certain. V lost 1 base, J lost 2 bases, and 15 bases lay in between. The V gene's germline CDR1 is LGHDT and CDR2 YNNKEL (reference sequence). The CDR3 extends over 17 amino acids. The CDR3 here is CASSQGGGSFAGNTIYF. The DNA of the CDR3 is TGTGCCAGCAGCCAAGGAGGCGGTAGTTTTGCTGGAAACACCATATATTTT. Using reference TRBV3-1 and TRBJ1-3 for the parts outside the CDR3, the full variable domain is DTAVSQTPKYLVTQMGNDKSIKCEQNLGHDTMYWYKQDSKKFLKIMFSYNNKELIINETVPNRFSPKSPDKAHLNLHINSLELGDSAVYFCASSQGGGSFAGNTIYFGEGSWLTVV.